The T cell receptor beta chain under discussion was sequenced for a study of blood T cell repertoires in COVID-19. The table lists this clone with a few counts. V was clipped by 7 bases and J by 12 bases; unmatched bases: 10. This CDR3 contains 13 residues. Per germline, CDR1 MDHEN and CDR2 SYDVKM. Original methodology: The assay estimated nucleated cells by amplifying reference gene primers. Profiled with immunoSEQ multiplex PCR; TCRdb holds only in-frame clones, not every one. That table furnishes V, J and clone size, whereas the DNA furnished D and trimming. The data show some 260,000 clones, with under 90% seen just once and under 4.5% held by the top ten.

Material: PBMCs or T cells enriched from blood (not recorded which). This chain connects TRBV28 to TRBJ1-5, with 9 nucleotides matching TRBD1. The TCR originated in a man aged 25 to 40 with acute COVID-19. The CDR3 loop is CASNLLTGGNQHF. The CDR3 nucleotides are TGTGCCAGCAATCTATTAACAGGGGGCAACCAGCATTTT.